This note documents a single T cell receptor beta chain sequence. The CDR3 covers 13 residues. Trimming pared 3 bases from V and 0 bases from J, leaving 4 bases between. Germline loops: CDR1 SGHRS, CDR2 YFSETQ. This sample is drawn from a study of blood T cell repertoires in COVID-19. Background on the study: Acute and convalescent COVID-19 specimens originated in the United States, Italy and Spain. PBMCs, B-cell-depleted T cells, or T cells were the source of the cDNA or gDNA that made up the material.

Source study methods: Nucleated cell number was recorded as an estimate derived from reference gene primer amplification. TCRdb keeps only in-frame clones here, not all; method: immunoSEQ multiplex PCR. V, J and clone size were drawn from that table, and D and trimming were deduced from the DNA. The sample lists about 66,000 clones; approximately 89% were seen once. The source of this sequence is a man aged 55 to 70 with acute or convalescent COVID-19. This chain uses TRBV5-1 with TRBJ2-1; D is unclear. The sequencing sample was made of peripheral blood. As DNA, the CDR3 is TGCGCCAGCAGCTCGAGCTCCTACAATGAGCAGTTCTTC. Residues: CASSSSSYNEQFF.